This entry features one T cell receptor beta chain sequence. Its antigen is not identified. The data originate from a study of vaccination effects on CD4 cells after COVID-19. Viral peptide pools were used in the ViraFEST assay to expand antigen-specific CD4+ T cells, and sequencing came afterward. Scientists isolated CD4+ T cells after a roughly nine-day culture period ended. The data were produced by immunoSEQ multiplex PCR, yet TCRdb's version contains in-frame clones alone and is incomplete. The table has under 80,000 clones, roughly 80% seen once. There are 14 residues in the CDR3. Germline V gives CDR1 MNHEY, CDR2 SVGAGI. V shed 5 bases and J 4 bases; nucleotides not matched to a gene: 7.

The sequence was obtained from a human donor who received a COVID-19 vaccine. This chain uses TRBV6-5 with TRBJ1-2; 7 bases agree with TRBD1. The sequencing used CD4+ T cells from PBMCs cultured with HCoV-229E spike peptides, collected before COVID-19 vaccination. CDR3 region: CASSPTRDSYGYTF. Here the CDR3 DNA reads TGTGCCAGCAGTCCGACCCGGGACAGCTATGGCTACACCTTC.